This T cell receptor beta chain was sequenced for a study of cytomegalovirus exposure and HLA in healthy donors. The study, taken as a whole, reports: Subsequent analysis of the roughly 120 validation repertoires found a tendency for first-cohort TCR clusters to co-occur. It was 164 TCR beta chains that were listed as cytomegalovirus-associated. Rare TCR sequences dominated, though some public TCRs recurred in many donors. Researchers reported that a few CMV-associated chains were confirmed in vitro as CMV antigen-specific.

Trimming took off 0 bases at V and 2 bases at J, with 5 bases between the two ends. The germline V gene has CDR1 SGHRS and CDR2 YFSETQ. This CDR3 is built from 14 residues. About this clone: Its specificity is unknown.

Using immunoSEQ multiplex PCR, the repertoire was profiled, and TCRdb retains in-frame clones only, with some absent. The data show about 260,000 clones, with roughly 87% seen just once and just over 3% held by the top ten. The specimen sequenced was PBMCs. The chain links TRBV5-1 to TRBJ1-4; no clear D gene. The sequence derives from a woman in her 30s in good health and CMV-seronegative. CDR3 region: CASSLASTNEKLFF. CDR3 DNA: TGCGCCAGCAGCTTGGCCAGTACTAATGAAAAACTGTTTTTT.